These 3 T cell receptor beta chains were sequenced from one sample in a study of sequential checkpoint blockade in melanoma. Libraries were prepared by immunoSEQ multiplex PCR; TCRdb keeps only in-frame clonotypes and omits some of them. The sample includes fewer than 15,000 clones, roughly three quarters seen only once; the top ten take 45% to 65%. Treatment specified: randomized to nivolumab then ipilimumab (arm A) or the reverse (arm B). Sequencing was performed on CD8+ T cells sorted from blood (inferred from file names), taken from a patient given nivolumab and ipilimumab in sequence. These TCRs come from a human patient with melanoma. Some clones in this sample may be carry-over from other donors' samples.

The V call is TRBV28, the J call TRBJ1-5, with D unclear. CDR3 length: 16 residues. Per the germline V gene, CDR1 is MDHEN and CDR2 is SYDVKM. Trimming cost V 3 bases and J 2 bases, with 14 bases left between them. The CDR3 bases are TGTGCCAGCAGTTTCTCGCAAGGCGGGGGCAATCAGCCCCAGCATTTT. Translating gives CASSFSQGGGNQPQHF.

CDR3 nucleotides: TGTGCCAGCAGCTTAGAGGGACAGAGCTCCTACAATGAGCAGTTCTTC. Residues: CASSLEGQSSYNEQFF. J is TRBJ2-1 and V is TRBV13, with 7 nucleotides matching TRBD1. The CDR3 is 16 residues long. With V trimmed by 1 base and J by 0 bases, 3 bases remained unmatched. CDR1 and CDR2 from the germline V gene are PRHDT and FYEKMQ (reference sequence).

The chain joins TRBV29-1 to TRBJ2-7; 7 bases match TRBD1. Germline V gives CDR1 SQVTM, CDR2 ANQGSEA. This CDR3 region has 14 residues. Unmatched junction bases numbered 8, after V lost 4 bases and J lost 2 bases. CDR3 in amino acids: CSVVSGQSTYEQYF. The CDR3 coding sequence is TGCAGCGTTGTTTCGGGACAGTCAACCTACGAGCAGTACTTC.